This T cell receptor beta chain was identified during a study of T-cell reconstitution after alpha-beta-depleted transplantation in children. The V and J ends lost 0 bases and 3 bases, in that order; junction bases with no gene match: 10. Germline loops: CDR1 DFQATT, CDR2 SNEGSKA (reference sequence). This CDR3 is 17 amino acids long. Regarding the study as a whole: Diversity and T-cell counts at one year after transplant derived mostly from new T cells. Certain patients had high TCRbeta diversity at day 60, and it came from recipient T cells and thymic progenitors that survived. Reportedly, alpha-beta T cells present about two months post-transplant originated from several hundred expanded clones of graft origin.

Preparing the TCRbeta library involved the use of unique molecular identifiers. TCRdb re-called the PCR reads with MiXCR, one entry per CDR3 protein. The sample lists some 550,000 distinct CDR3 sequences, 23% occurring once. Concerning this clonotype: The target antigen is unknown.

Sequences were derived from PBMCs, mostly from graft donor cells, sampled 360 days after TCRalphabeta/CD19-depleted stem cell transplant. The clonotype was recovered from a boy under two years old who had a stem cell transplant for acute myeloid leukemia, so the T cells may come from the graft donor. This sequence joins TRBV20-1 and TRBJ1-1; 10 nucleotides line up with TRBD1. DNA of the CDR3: TGCAGTGCTAGAGATTTCGGGGACAGGGGTTGGGACACTGAAGCTTTCTTT. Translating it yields CSARDFGDRGWDTEAFF.